This T cell receptor (beta chain) was captured by sequencing in a study of T cells expressing NK-cell markers (dated by TCRdb to the early 2020s). Looking at the study overall: In sorted CD3+CD56+NKG2C+, CD3+CD56+NKG2C- and CD3+CD56-NKG2C+ T-cell subsets from eight donors, TCR beta-chain repertoires were profiled. Seven of the eight sequenced donors were HCMV-seropositive and one was HCMV-seronegative. Randomly selected healthy volunteers, three men and five women, were used as the eight sequenced donors. Sequencing of the libraries produced 2 x 150 bp reads on Illumina HiSeq 2000/2500, MiSeq or NextSeq.

Concerning this clonotype itself: Its antigen target is currently unknown.

HCMV-specific IgG was detected in serum with a commercial ELISA kit to determine HCMV serostatus. Peripheral blood mononuclear cells were isolated from blood by Ficoll density gradient centrifugation. What the authors observed across the whole study: Those dominant clonotypes were again the most abundant among CD3+CD56-NKG2C+ cells in a few donors, at about 25-60.1%. It remained unclear whether the expanded NKG2C-expressing T cell clones were specific for HCMV antigens. For 6 or 7 donors, the dominant CD3+CD56+NKG2C+ clonotypes were among the top 10 CD8+ clonotypes and accounted for roughly 1.0-8% of CD8+ T cells.

Including cysteine and phenylalanine, the CDR3 has 16 amino acids. No DNA has been recorded. Per the germline V gene, SGDLS is the CDR1 and YYNGEE is the CDR2. Instrument on record: Illumina HiSeq 2000. TCR beta cDNA libraries were prepared using 5'RACE template switching, which introduced a universal primer site and unique molecular identifiers. cDNA synthesis was primed from the TCR beta constant segment, followed by two successive PCR amplification steps. The study's processing was this. MIGEC was used to demultiplex reads and group the reads by UMI, and MiTCR was used to assemble and quantify clonotypes. To exclude erroneous sequences, only TCR cDNA sequences supported by at least two reads were retained. The tcR package was used for downstream repertoire analysis, and clonotypes were matched across fractions by CDR3 nucleotide sequence plus V segment. VDJmatch was used to annotate antigen specificity against VDJdb, with one amino acid substitution in CDR3 permitted. After TCRdb reprocessed the reads, each CDR3 protein sequence was kept as one row, without DNA. Here the V and J calls rest on TCRdb's processing, not on the authors' analysis. The sample table includes 550,000 to 600,000 distinct CDR3 sequences. In total, the top ten clones hold 3.5% to 4.5% of the sample.

This receptor chain uses TRBV9 and TRBJ2-2; TCRdb lists TRBD1, though no DNA is available to test this call. Sequenced input: blood T cells: a sorted CD56 or NKG2C T cell subset, CD4+ or CD8+ T cells, or bulk PBMC T cells (not recorded which). This TCR was recovered from a man younger than 35 in good health. Donor details come from another sample of the same person, matched by shared clones. The CDR3 amino acid sequence is: CASSVATGSGTGELFF.